This T cell receptor (beta chain) was recorded in a study of blood T cell repertoires in COVID-19. Study overall: There were acute and convalescent COVID-19 samples, and they came from the United States, Italy and Spain. T cells, B-cell-depleted T cells, or PBMCs supplied cDNA or gDNA.

CDR1 and CDR2 (germline): SGHRS, YFSETQ. Trimming took 0 bases from V and 6 from J, leaving 15 bases between them. The CDR3 has 15 residues. Under the authors' procedure: Reference gene primers were amplified, and this amplification served to estimate nucleated cell counts. Profiling relied on immunoSEQ multiplex PCR, and the TCRdb table lists in-frame clones only, not all of them. Clone size and V and J calls were adopted from that table, with D and trimming inferred from the DNA. In the table there are about 71,000 clones, approximately 85% of which are singletons. The clonotype originates from an older man with acute or convalescent COVID-19. This chain uses TRBV5-1 with TRBJ1-2; D perhaps matches TRBD1 (5 bases). Sequences were obtained from peripheral blood. Here the CDR3 DNA reads TGCGCCAGCAGCTTGGAGGCCAGGGAATTCCATGGCTACACCTTC. Its translation is CASSLEAREFHGYTF. Full variable domain (missing parts from reference TRBV5-1 and TRBJ1-2): KAGVTQTPRYLIKTRGQQVTLSCSPISGHRSVSWYQQTPGQGLQFLFEYFSETQRNKGNFPGRFSGRQFSNSRSEMNVSTLELGDSALYLCASSLEAREFHGYTFGSGTRLTVV.